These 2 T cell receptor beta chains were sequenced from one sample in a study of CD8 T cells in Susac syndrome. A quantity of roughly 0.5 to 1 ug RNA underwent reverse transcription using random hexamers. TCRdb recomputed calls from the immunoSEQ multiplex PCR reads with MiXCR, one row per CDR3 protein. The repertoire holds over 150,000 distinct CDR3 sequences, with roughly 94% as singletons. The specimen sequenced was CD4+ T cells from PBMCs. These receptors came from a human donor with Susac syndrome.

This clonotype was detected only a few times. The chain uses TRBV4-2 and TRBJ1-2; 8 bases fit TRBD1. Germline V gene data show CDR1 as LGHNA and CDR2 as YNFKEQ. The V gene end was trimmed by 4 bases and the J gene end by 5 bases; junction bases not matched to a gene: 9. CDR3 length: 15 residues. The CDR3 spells CASSPAGQGPYGYTF. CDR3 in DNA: TGTGCCAGCAGCCCAGCAGGACAGGGACCTTATGGCTACACCTTC.

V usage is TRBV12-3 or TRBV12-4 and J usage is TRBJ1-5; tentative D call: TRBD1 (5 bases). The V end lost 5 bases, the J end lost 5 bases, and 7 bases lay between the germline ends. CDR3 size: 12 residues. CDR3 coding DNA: TGTGCCAGCAGTCCAGGGTATCAGCCCCAGCATTTT. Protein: CASSPGYQPQHF.